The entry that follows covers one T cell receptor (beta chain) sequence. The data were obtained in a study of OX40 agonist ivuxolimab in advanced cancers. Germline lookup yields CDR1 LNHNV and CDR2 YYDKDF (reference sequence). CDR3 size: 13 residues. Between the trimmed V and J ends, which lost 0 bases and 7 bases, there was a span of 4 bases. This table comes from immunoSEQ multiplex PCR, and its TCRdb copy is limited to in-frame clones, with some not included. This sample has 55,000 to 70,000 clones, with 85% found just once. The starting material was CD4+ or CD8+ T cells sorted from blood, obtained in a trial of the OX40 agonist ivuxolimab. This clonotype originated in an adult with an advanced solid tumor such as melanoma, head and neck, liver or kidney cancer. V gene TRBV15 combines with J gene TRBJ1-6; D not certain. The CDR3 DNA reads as TGTGCCACCAGCAGAGATGCAAATTCACCCCTCCACTTT. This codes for CATSRDANSPLHF.